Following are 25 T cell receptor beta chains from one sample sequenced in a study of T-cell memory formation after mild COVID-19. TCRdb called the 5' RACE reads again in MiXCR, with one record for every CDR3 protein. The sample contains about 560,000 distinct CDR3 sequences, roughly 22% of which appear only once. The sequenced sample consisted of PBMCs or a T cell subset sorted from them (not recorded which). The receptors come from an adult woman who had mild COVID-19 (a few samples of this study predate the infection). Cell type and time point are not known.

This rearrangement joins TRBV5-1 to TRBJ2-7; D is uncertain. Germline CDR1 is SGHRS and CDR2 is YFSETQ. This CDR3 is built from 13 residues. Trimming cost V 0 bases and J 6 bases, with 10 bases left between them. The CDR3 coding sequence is TGCGCCAGCAGCTTGGACGAACCAGTCGAGCAGTACTTC. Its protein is CASSLDEPVEQYF.

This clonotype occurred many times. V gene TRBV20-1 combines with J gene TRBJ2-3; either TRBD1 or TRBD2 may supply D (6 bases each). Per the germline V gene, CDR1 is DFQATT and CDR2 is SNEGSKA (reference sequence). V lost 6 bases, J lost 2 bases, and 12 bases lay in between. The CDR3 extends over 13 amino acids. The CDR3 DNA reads TGCAGTGCCCCAAGGGGGGCCACAGATACGCAGTATTTT. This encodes CSAPRGATDTQYF.

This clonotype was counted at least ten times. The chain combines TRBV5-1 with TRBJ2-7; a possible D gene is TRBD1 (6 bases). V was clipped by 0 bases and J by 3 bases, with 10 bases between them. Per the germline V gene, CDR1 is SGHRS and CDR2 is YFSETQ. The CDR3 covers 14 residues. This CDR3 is CASSLGTDIYEQYF. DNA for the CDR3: TGCGCCAGCAGCTTGGGGACAGATATCTACGAGCAGTACTTC.

The CDR3 spells CASSSWTSGRPVYEQFF. DNA for the CDR3: TGTGCCAGCAGCTCCTGGACTAGCGGGAGGCCAGTTTATGAGCAGTTCTTC. V gene TRBV7-6 combines with J gene TRBJ2-1, with 14 positions matching TRBD2. Germline CDR1 reads SGHVS; CDR2 reads FNYEAQ. This CDR3 comprises 17 residues. V shed 4 bases, J shed 8 bases, and the junction held 10 bases outside the gene matches.

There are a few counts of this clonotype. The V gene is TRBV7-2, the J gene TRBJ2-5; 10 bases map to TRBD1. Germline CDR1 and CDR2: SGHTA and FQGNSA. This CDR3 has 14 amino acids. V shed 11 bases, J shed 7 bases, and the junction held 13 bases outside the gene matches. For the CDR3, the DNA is TGTGCCTCCAGACAGGGGGCGAGGGAAGGGACCCAGTACTTC. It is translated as CASRQGAREGTQYF.

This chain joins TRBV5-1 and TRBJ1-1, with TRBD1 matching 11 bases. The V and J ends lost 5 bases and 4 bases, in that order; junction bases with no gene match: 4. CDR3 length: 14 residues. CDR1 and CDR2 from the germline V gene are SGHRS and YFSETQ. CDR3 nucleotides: TGCGCCAGCAGTCACGGACAGGGGGCCACTGAAGCTTTCTTT. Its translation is CASSHGQGATEAFF. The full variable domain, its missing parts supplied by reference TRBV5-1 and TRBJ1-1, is KAGVTQTPRYLIKTRGQQVTLSCSPISGHRSVSWYQQTPGQGLQFLFEYFSETQRNKGNFPGRFSGRQFSNSRSEMNVSTLELGDSALYLCASSHGQGATEAFFGQGTRLTVV.

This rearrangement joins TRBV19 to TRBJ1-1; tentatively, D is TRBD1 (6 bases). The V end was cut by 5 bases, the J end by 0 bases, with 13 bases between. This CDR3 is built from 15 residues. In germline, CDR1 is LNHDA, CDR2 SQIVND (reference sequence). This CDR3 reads CASSLIGQLNTEAFF. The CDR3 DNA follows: TGTGCCAGTAGTCTGATCGGACAGTTGAACACTGAAGCTTTCTTT.

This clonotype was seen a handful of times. The CDR3: CSVEIRTALDTQYF. CDR3 bases: TGCAGCGTTGAAATAAGGACAGCGCTAGATACGCAGTATTTT. The chain couples TRBV29-1 to TRBJ2-3; D is possibly TRBD1 (6 bases). The germline CDR1 and CDR2 sequences are SQVTM and ANQGSEA. Trimming pared 2 bases from V and 5 bases from J, leaving 14 bases between. CDR3 length: 14 amino acids.

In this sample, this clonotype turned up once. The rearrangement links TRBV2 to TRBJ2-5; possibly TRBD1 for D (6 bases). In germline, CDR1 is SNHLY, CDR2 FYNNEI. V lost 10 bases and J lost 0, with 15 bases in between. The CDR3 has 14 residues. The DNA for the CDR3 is TGTGCCACCCTTCCAGGACAGCACCAAGAGACCCAGTACTTC. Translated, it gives CATLPGQHQETQYF.

CDR3 in DNA: TGTGCCAGCAGCGTGACAGGGTCCACAGATACGCAGTATTTT. It codes for CASSVTGSTDTQYF. The chain recombines TRBV9 with TRBJ2-3; the match to TRBD1 covers 7 bases. This CDR3 comprises 14 residues. Germline loops: CDR1 SGDLS, CDR2 YYNGEE. Trimming cost V 2 bases and J 2 bases; bases outside gene matches: 2.

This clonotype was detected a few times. The CDR3 sequence: CASSLDGEGTGELFF. As DNA, the CDR3 is TGCGCCAGCAGCCTCGATGGGGAAGGCACCGGGGAGCTGTTTTTT. This chain links TRBV4-3 with TRBJ2-2, with unresolved D. Germline V gene data show CDR1 as LGHNA and CDR2 as YSLEER. Trimming shortened V by 4 bases and J by 4 bases, and 13 bases separated the two germline ends. The CDR3 length is 15 residues.

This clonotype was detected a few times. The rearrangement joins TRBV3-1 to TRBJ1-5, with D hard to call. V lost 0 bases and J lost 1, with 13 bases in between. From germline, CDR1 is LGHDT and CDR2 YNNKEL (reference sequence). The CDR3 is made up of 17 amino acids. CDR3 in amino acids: CASSQDLRVGSNQPQHF. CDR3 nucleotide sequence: TGTGCCAGCAGCCAAGATTTGAGGGTCGGAAGCAATCAGCCCCAGCATTTT.

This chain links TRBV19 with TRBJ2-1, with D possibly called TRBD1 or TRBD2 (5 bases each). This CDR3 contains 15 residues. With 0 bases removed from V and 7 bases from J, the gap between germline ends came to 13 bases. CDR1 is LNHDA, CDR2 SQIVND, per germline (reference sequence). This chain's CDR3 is CASSIDGDPKNEQFF. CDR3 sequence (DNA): TGTGCCAGTAGTATAGACGGGGACCCCAAGAATGAGCAGTTCTTC. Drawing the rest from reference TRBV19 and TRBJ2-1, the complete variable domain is DGGITQSPKYLFRKEGQNVTLSCEQNLNHDAMYWYRQDPGQGLRLIYYSQIVNDFQKGDIAEGYSVSREKKESFPLTVTSAQKNPTAFYLCASSIDGDPKNEQFFGPGTRLTVL.

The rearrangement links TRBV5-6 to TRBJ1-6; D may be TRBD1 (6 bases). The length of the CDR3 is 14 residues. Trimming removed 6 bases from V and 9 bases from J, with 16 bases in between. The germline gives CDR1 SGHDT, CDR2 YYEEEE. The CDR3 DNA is TGTGCCAGCAACCCCGGCTTACAGGGTTCACCCCTCCACTTT. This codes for CASNPGLQGSPLHF. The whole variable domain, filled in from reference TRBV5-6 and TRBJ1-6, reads DAGVTQSPTHLIKTRGQQVTLRCSPKSGHDTVSWYQQALGQGPQFIFQYYEEEERQRGNFPDRFSGHQFPNYSSELNVNALLLGDSALYLCASNPGLQGSPLHFGNGTRLTVT.

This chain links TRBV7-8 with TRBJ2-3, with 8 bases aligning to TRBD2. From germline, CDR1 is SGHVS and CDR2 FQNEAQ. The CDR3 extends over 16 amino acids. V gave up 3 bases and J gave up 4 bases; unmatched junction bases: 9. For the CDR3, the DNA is TGTGCCAGCAGCTTGAGGCGGGGGGAAGGTGCAGATACGCAGTATTTT. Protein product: CASSLRRGEGADTQYF.

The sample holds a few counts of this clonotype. CDR3 residues: CASSQGSWAGDSSSGANVLTF. In DNA, the CDR3 is TGTGCCAGCAGCCAAGGAAGTTGGGCAGGGGATTCTAGCTCTGGGGCCAACGTCCTGACTTTC. The gene calls are TRBV3-1 and TRBJ2-6, with D perhaps matching TRBD1 (6 bases). Germline values: CDR1 LGHDT, CDR2 YNNKEL (reference sequence). V shed 1 base and J shed 0 bases, with 22 bases lying between them. The length of the CDR3 is 21 residues.

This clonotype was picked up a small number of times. CDR3 sequence: CASSTGRVQETQYF. The CDR3 DNA reads as TGTGCCAGCAGCACGGGACGAGTCCAAGAGACCCAGTACTTC. The chain carries TRBV12-3 or TRBV12-4 and TRBJ2-5; D may correspond to TRBD1 or TRBD2 (5 bases each). CDR3 length: 14 amino acids. The germline V and J ends were trimmed by 6 bases and 1 base, with 12 bases remaining between them.

CDR3 coding DNA: TGTGCCAGCAGCAAAGGCCTAGCGGGCATAGGGCAGTTCTTC. Translated, it gives CASSKGLAGIGQFF. This chain joins TRBV7-9 and TRBJ2-1; 8 positions match TRBD2. V lost 5 bases and J lost 12; bases outside the gene matches: 12. This CDR3 region has 14 residues. Germline V CDR1 and CDR2: SEHNR, FQNEAQ (reference sequence). Full variable domain (missing parts from reference TRBV7-9 and TRBJ2-1): DTGVSQNPRHKITKRGQNVTFRCDPISEHNRLYWYRQTLGQGPEFLTYFQNEAQLEKSRLLSDRFSAERPKGSFSTLEIQRTEQGDSAMYLCASSKGLAGIGQFFGPGTRLTVL.

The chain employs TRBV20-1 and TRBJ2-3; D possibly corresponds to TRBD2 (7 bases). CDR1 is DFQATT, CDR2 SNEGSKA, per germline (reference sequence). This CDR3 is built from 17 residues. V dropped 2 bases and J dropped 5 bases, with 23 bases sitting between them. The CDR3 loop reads CSARNVAGGQGIDTQYF. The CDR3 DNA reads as TGCAGTGCTAGAAACGTTGCCGGGGGGCAGGGGATAGATACGCAGTATTTT.

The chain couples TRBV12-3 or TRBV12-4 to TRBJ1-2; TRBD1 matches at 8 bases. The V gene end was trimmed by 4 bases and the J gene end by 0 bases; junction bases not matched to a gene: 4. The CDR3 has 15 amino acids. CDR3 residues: CASSSGQGPNYGYTF. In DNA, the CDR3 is TGTGCCAGCAGTTCTGGACAGGGACCTAACTATGGCTACACCTTC.

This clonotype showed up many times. CDR3 DNA sequence: TGCGCCAGCAGCACCAGAGAAGATACGCAGTATTTT. It codes for CASSTREDTQYF. The chain combines TRBV5-1 with TRBJ2-3; no reliable D call. CDR1 is SGHRS, CDR2 YFSETQ, per germline. The CDR3 length is 12 residues. V lost 4 bases and J 5 bases, leaving 8 bases between the germline ends. Based on the CDR3 plus reference TRBV5-1 and TRBJ2-3, the full variable domain is KAGVTQTPRYLIKTRGQQVTLSCSPISGHRSVSWYQQTPGQGLQFLFEYFSETQRNKGNFPGRFSGRQFSNSRSEMNVSTLELGDSALYLCASSTREDTQYFGPGTRLTVL.

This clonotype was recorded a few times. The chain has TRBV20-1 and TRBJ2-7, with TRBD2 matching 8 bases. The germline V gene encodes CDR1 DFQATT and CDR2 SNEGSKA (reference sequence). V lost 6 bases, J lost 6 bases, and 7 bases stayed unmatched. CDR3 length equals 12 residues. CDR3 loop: CSAPGTRSEQYF. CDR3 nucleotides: TGCAGTGCACCCGGGACTAGAAGCGAGCAGTACTTC.

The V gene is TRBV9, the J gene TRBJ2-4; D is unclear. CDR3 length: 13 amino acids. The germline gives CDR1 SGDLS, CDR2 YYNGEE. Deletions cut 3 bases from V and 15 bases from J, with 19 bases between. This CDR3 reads CASSASDDRPLYF. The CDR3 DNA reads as TGTGCCAGCAGCGCCTCAGATGATAGGCCCCTGTACTTC.

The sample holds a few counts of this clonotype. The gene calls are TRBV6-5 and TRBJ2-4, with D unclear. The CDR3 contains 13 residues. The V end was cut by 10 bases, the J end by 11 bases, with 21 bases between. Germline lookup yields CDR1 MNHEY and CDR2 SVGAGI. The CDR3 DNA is TGTGCCATCAGACGGTCCGCGGACGGTGTTCAGTACTTC. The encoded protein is CAIRRSADGVQYF.

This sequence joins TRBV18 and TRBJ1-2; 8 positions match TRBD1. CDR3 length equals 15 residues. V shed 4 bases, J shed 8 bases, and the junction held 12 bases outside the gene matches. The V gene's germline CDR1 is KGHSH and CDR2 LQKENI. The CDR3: CASSLSTGEAYGYTF. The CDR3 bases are TGTGCCAGCTCACTTTCGACAGGGGAGGCCTACGGCTACACCTTC.